This T cell receptor beta chain was recorded in a study of blood T cell repertoires in COVID-19. Study details: The origin of the acute and convalescent COVID-19 samples was the United States, Italy and Spain. Sources were T cells, B-cell-depleted T cells, or PBMCs; the material itself was cDNA or gDNA.

Per the original data handling: Nucleated cell number was recorded as an estimate derived from reference gene primer amplification. Using immunoSEQ multiplex PCR, the repertoire was profiled, and TCRdb retains in-frame clones only, with some absent. The V and J calls and the clone size are those of that table, but D and trimming were determined from the DNA. The sample includes more than 45,000 clones, around 80% of them seen just once. The V and J ends lost 5 bases and 2 bases respectively, with 19 bases between them. The CDR3 length is 17 residues. Germline lookup yields CDR1 KGHSH and CDR2 LQKENI.

Sequencing was performed on peripheral blood. This chain connects TRBV18 to TRBJ1-3, with D perhaps matching TRBD1 (6 bases). The receptor was derived from a woman aged 55-69 years with acute or convalescent COVID-19. DNA for the CDR3: TGTGCCAGCTCAGCCCCCCCCCGGTGGGGGCCTGGAAACACCATATATTTT. It is translated as CASSAPPRWGPGNTIYF.